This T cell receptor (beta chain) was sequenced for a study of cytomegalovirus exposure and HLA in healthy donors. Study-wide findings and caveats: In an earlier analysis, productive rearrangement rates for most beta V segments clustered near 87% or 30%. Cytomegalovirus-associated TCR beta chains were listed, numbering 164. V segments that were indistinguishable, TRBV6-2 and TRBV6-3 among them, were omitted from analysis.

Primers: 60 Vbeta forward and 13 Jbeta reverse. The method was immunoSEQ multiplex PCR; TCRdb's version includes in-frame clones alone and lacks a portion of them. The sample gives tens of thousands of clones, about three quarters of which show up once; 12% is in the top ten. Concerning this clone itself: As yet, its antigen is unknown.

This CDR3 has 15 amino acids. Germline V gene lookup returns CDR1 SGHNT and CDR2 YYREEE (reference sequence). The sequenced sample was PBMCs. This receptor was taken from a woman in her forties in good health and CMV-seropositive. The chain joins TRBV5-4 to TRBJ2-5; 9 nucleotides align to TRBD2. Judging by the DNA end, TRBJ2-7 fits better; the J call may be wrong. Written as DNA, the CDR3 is TGTGCCAGCAGCTACGGACTAGCGAGCTCCTACGAGCAGTACTTC. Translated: CASSYGLASSYEQYF.